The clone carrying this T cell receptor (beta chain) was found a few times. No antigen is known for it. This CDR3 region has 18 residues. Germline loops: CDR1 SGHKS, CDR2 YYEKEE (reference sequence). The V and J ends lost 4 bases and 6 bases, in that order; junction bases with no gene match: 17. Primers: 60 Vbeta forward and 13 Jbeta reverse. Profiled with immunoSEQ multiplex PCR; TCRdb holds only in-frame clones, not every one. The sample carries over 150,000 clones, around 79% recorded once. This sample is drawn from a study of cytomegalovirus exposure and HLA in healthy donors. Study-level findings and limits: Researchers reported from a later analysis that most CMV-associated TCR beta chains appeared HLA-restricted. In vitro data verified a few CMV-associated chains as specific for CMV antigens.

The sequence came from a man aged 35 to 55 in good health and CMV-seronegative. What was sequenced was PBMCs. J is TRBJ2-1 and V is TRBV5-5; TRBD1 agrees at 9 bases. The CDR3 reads CASSLGARDRVIRNEQFF. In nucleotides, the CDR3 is TGTGCCAGCAGCCTGGGGGCCCGGGACAGGGTTATTCGCAATGAGCAGTTCTTC.